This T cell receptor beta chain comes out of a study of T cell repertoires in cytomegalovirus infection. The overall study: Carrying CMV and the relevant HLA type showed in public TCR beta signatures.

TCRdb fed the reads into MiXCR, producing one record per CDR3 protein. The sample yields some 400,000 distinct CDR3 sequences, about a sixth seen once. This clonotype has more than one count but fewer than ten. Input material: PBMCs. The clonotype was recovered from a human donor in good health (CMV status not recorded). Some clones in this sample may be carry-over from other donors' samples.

The CDR3 protein is CASNTDGFLSPLHF. The CDR3 DNA reads TGTGCCAGTAACACGGACGGCTTCTTGTCACCCCTCCACTTT. The gene calls are TRBV19 and TRBJ1-6; D gene unclear. Trimming left V 7 bases short and J 10 bases short, with 17 bases between. The CDR3 has 14 residues. CDR1 LNHDA and CDR2 SQIVND come from the germline V gene (reference sequence).